This TCR beta chain was sequenced in a study of cytomegalovirus exposure and HLA in healthy donors. General observations from the study: Reports showed the classifier diagnosing cytomegalovirus status with high specificity and sensitivity. Information on immune exposure was restricted to one variable (CMV serostatus).

The germline V gene has CDR1 GTSNPN and CDR2 SVGIG (reference sequence). The CDR3 length is 15 residues. V was pared by 0 bases and J by 2 bases, with 5 bases of the junction left unmatched. Turning to this clone: The antigen remains unidentified.

PCR used 60 Vbeta primers and 13 Jbeta primers. Measured with immunoSEQ multiplex PCR; TCRdb has only the in-frame clones, and not every one. Here the sample spans around 130,000 clones, approximately 80% being singletons. Sampled while nominally healthy, donors likely had unrecorded immune exposures. The sequence was collected from a male donor in good health and CMV-seronegative. The genes are TRBV30 and TRBJ2-7; TRBD2 matches at 9 bases. Sequencing used PBMCs. The CDR3 is CAWSVIAGGPYEQYF. Here the CDR3 DNA reads TGTGCCTGGAGTGTAATTGCGGGAGGGCCCTACGAGCAGTACTTC.